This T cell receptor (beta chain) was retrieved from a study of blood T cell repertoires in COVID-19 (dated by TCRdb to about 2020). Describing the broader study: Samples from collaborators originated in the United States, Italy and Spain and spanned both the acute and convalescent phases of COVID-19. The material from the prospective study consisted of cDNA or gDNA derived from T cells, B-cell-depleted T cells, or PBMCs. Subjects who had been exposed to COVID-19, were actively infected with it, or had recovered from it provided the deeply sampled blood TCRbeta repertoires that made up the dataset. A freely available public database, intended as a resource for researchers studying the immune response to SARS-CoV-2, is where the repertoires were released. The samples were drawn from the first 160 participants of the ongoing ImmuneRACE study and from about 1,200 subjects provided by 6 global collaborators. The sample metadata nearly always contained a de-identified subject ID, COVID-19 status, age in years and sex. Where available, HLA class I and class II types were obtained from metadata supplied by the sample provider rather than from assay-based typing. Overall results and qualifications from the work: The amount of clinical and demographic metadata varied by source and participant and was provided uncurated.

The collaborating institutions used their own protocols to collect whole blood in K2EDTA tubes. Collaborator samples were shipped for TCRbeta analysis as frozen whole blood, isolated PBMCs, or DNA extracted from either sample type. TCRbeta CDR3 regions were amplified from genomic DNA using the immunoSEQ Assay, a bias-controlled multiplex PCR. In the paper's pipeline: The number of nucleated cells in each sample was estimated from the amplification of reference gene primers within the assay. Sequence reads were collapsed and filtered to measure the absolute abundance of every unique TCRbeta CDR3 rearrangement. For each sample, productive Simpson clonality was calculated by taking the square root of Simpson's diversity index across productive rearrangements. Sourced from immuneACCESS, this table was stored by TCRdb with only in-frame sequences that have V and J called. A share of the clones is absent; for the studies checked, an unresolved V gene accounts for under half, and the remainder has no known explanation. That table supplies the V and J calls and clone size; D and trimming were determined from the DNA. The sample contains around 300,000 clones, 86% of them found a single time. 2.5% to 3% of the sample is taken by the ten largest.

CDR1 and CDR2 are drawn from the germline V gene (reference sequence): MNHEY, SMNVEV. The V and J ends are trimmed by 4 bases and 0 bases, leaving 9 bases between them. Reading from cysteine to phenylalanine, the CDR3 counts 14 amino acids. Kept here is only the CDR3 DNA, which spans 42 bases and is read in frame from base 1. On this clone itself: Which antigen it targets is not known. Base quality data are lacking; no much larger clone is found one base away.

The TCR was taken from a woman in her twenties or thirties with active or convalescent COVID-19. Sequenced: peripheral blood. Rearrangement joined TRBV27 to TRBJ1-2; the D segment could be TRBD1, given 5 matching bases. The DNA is TGTGCCAGCAGTTCCGACAGATCTAACTATGGCTACACCTTC. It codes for CASSSDRSNYGYTF.